These T cell receptor beta chains were read from a single sample in a study of somatic mutations in cytotoxic T cells in rheumatoid arthritis. Generated by immunoSEQ multiplex PCR, the TCRdb table keeps only in-frame clones and is missing some. The sample carries approximately 33,000 clones, 84% recorded once. The sequenced sample was CD8+ T cells sorted from blood. All receptors derive from a man aged 40-50 years in good health. Both conserved end residues are part of each CDR3. Each record gives: J gene, V gene, D gene, clone size, CDR3 DNA, CDR3 protein. A D gene is named only where the DNA matches it firmly. Only part of the rows carry a size: once, few, many, or a class if the clone is expanded.

J gene: TRBJ2-7
V gene: TRBV6-5
D gene: TRBD1
clone size: -
CDR3 DNA: TGTGCCAGCAGTTACTCGACAGGGGACGAGCAGTACTTC
CDR3 protein: CASSYSTGDEQYF

J gene: TRBJ1-5
V gene: TRBV7-6
D gene: -
clone size: -
CDR3 DNA: TGTGCCAGCAGCTTAGGCGACAAGAGCAATCAGCCCCAGCATTTT
CDR3 protein: CASSLGDKSNQPQHF

J gene: TRBJ2-7
V gene: TRBV30
D gene: -
clone size: -
CDR3 DNA: TGTGCCTGGAGCTTGGCTTACGAGCAGTACTTC
CDR3 protein: CAWSLAYEQYF

J gene: TRBJ2-7
V gene: TRBV28
D gene: -
clone size: -
CDR3 DNA: TGTGCCAGCAGTTTTGAACGCGAGGACGGGCAGTACTTC
CDR3 protein: CASSFEREDGQYF

J gene: TRBJ2-7
V gene: TRBV6-6
D gene: -
clone size: -
CDR3 DNA: TGTGCCAGCAGTTTAAACAGGGTTGGGGAGCAGTACTTC
CDR3 protein: CASSLNRVGEQYF

J gene: TRBJ2-7
V gene: TRBV5-5
D gene: -
clone size: -
CDR3 DNA: TGTGCCAGCAGCTCCCCCACCTATCCCTACGAGCAGTACTTC
CDR3 protein: CASSSPTYPYEQYF

J gene: TRBJ2-2
V gene: TRBV11-3
D gene: TRBD2
clone size: -
CDR3 DNA: TGTGCCAGCAGCTTAGTTCAAGGTGGACTAGCGGGGTCGAACACCGGGGAGCTGTTTTTT
CDR3 protein: CASSLVQGGLAGSNTGELFF

J gene: TRBJ2-5
V gene: TRBV29-1
D gene: TRBD2
clone size: -
CDR3 DNA: TGCAGCGCCCGACTAGCGATCCAAGAGACCCAGTACTTC
CDR3 protein: CSARLAIQETQYF

J gene: TRBJ2-6
V gene: TRBV4-1
D gene: -
clone size: -
CDR3 DNA: TGCGCCAGCAGCTCAGTTTTCTCTGGGGCCAACGTCCTGACTTTC
CDR3 protein: CASSSVFSGANVLTF

J gene: TRBJ1-2
V gene: TRBV28
D gene: TRBD1
clone size: -
CDR3 DNA: TGTGCCAGCAGTTCCTGGACAGGAGACTATGGCTACACCTTC
CDR3 protein: CASSSWTGDYGYTF

J gene: TRBJ2-1
V gene: TRBV27
D gene: -
clone size: -
CDR3 DNA: TGTGCCAGCAGTTTTGGACAGTATAGTAATGAGCAGTTCTTC
CDR3 protein: CASSFGQYSNEQFF

J gene: TRBJ1-1
V gene: TRBV28
D gene: -
clone size: few
CDR3 DNA: TGTGCCAGCAGTTTAACGGAGGGCGCGGGGACTGAAGCTTTCTTT
CDR3 protein: CASSLTEGAGTEAFF

J gene: TRBJ1-2
V gene: TRBV7-6
D gene: -
clone size: -
CDR3 DNA: TGTGCCAGCAGCTTAGACCTCGCGTCCGGAGCTAACTATGGCTACACCTTC
CDR3 protein: CASSLDLASGANYGYTF

J gene: TRBJ2-1
V gene: TRBV11-2
D gene: -
clone size: -
CDR3 DNA: TGTGCCAGCAGCTTAGGTGGGCGGGAGCAGTTCTTC
CDR3 protein: CASSLGGREQFF

J gene: TRBJ2-3
V gene: TRBV7-8
D gene: TRBD2
clone size: -
CDR3 DNA: TGTGCCAGCAGCTTAACGGCGGGAGGACACACAGATACGCAGTATTTT
CDR3 protein: CASSLTAGGHTDTQYF

J gene: TRBJ2-7
V gene: TRBV5-6
D gene: TRBD2
clone size: once
CDR3 DNA: TGTGCCAGCAGTCAAGGACTAGCGGCTTGGGAGCAGTACTTC
CDR3 protein: CASSQGLAAWEQYF

J gene: TRBJ1-4
V gene: TRBV28
D gene: TRBD1
clone size: -
CDR3 DNA: TGTGCCAGCAGACCCGGGACAGGGGAAGGTCATGAAAAACTGTTTTTT
CDR3 protein: CASRPGTGEGHEKLFF

J gene: TRBJ2-7
V gene: TRBV7-6
D gene: -
clone size: -
CDR3 DNA: TGTGCCAGCAGCTTAGAGCAGAGCTCCTACGAGCAGTACTTC
CDR3 protein: CASSLEQSSYEQYF

J gene: TRBJ2-7
V gene: TRBV5-3
D gene: -
clone size: -
CDR3 DNA: TGTGCCAGAAGCTCCCGTGGTAGCGGAAGCTCCTACGAGCAGTACTTC
CDR3 protein: CARSSRGSGSSYEQYF

J gene: TRBJ2-7
V gene: TRBV6-1
D gene: TRBD2
clone size: once
CDR3 DNA: TGTGCCAGCAGTGAAGCGGGGAGGGGCAACCGGGACTACGAGCAGTACTTC
CDR3 protein: CASSEAGRGNRDYEQYF

J gene: TRBJ2-7
V gene: TRBV27
D gene: -
clone size: -
CDR3 DNA: TGTGCCAGCAGTCCATCATCAGGGAACTCCTACGAGCAGTACTTC
CDR3 protein: CASSPSSGNSYEQYF

J gene: TRBJ1-4
V gene: TRBV14
D gene: -
clone size: -
CDR3 DNA: TGTGCCAGCAGCCAAGACAGGAGTAATGAAAAACTGTTTTTT
CDR3 protein: CASSQDRSNEKLFF

J gene: TRBJ2-1
V gene: TRBV11-2
D gene: TRBD2
clone size: -
CDR3 DNA: TGTGCCAGCAGCTTAGGTGGACTAGCGGGACACAATGAGCAGTTCTTC
CDR3 protein: CASSLGGLAGHNEQFF

J gene: TRBJ2-7
V gene: TRBV5-1
D gene: -
clone size: -
CDR3 DNA: TGCGCCAGCAGCCCCCCCGGGCAGGGCTCCTACGAGCAGTACTTC
CDR3 protein: CASSPPGQGSYEQYF

J gene: TRBJ1-5
V gene: TRBV5-1
D gene: -
clone size: once
CDR3 DNA: TGCGCCAGCAGCTTAACAGGGAATCAGCCCCAGCATTTT
CDR3 protein: CASSLTGNQPQHF

J gene: TRBJ2-7
V gene: TRBV10-3
D gene: TRBD1
clone size: -
CDR3 DNA: TGTGCCATCGGTGTCACGGGACAGGGTTTCCACGAGCAGTACTTC
CDR3 protein: CAIGVTGQGFHEQYF

J gene: TRBJ2-7
V gene: TRBV5-1
D gene: -
clone size: -
CDR3 DNA: TGCGCCAGCAGCTTCTCGCGATACAGCGAGCAGTACTTC
CDR3 protein: CASSFSRYSEQYF

J gene: TRBJ2-7
V gene: TRBV4-2
D gene: TRBD2
clone size: -
CDR3 DNA: TGTGCCAGCAGCTCTTTGGGGGCGGGAGGGCCCATCGAGCAGTACTTC
CDR3 protein: CASSSLGAGGPIEQYF

J gene: TRBJ2-1
V gene: TRBV15
D gene: TRBD2
clone size: -
CDR3 DNA: TGTGCCACCAGCAGACCGCCTAGCGGGACTTACAATGAGCAGTTCTTC
CDR3 protein: CATSRPPSGTYNEQFF

J gene: TRBJ2-2
V gene: TRBV14
D gene: -
clone size: once
CDR3 DNA: TGTGCCAGCAGCTCGCATTCGGTCACCGGGGAGCTGTTTTTT
CDR3 protein: CASSSHSVTGELFF

J gene: TRBJ1-1
V gene: TRBV15
D gene: -
clone size: few
CDR3 DNA: TGTGCCACAGGGAGGGCTATGAACACTGAAGCTTTCTTT
CDR3 protein: CATGRAMNTEAFF

J gene: TRBJ2-7
V gene: TRBV27
D gene: -
clone size: -
CDR3 DNA: TGTGCCAGCAGTGACGGGTACGAGCAGTACTTC
CDR3 protein: CASSDGYEQYF

J gene: TRBJ2-6
V gene: TRBV27
D gene: -
clone size: -
CDR3 DNA: TGTGCCAGCAGTCCCGTCCAGTGGGGCTCTGGGGCCAACGTCCTGACTTTC
CDR3 protein: CASSPVQWGSGANVLTF

J gene: TRBJ1-1
V gene: TRBV5-6
D gene: -
clone size: -
CDR3 DNA: TGTGCCAGCAGCGGGGTGGAGAACACTGAAGCTTTCTTT
CDR3 protein: CASSGVENTEAFF

J gene: TRBJ2-1
V gene: TRBV7-9
D gene: -
clone size: -
CDR3 DNA: TGTGCCAGCAGCTTAGGAAAGACGAGCTCCTACAATGAGCAGTTCTTC
CDR3 protein: CASSLGKTSSYNEQFF

J gene: TRBJ2-5
V gene: TRBV19
D gene: TRBD1
clone size: -
CDR3 DNA: TGTGCCAGTAAGCGAGAAGACAGGGGGGGAGAGACCCAGTACTTC
CDR3 protein: CASKREDRGGETQYF

J gene: TRBJ1-2
V gene: TRBV11-1
D gene: TRBD1
clone size: -
CDR3 DNA: TGTGCCAGCAGCGGATGGACAGGGAACTATGGCTACACCTTC
CDR3 protein: CASSGWTGNYGYTF

J gene: TRBJ2-7
V gene: TRBV28
D gene: TRBD1
clone size: -
CDR3 DNA: TGTGCCAGCAGGACGACAGGGGGCTTCTACGAGCAGTACTTC
CDR3 protein: CASRTTGGFYEQYF

J gene: TRBJ2-7
V gene: TRBV9
D gene: -
clone size: -
CDR3 DNA: TGTGCCAGCAGCGAGGACTCCTCCTACGAGCAGTACTTC
CDR3 protein: CASSEDSSYEQYF

J gene: TRBJ1-1
V gene: TRBV19
D gene: -
clone size: -
CDR3 DNA: TGTGCCAGTAGCCCGCGGATGAACACTGAAGCTTTCTTT
CDR3 protein: CASSPRMNTEAFF

J gene: TRBJ2-7
V gene: TRBV6-5
D gene: -
clone size: once
CDR3 DNA: TGTGCCAGCAAGGGAGGCTCGAACGAGCAGTACTTC
CDR3 protein: CASKGGSNEQYF

J gene: TRBJ1-4
V gene: TRBV25-1
D gene: -
clone size: -
CDR3 DNA: TGTGCCAGCAGTGCCCCCTTGGCAACTAATGAAAAACTGTTTTTT
CDR3 protein: CASSAPLATNEKLFF

J gene: TRBJ2-2
V gene: TRBV28
D gene: TRBD2
clone size: -
CDR3 DNA: TGTGCCAGCAGTTACCTAGCGGAGAACACCGGGGAGCTGTTTTTT
CDR3 protein: CASSYLAENTGELFF

J gene: TRBJ2-7
V gene: TRBV6-5
D gene: -
clone size: -
CDR3 DNA: TGTGCCAGCAGTGGGGACTCCTACGAGCAGTACTTC
CDR3 protein: CASSGDSYEQYF

J gene: TRBJ1-1
V gene: TRBV11-3
D gene: -
clone size: -
CDR3 DNA: TGTGCCAGCAGCCCGACGGGGATGAACACTGAAGCTTTCTTT
CDR3 protein: CASSPTGMNTEAFF

J gene: TRBJ2-1
V gene: TRBV27
D gene: TRBD1
clone size: once
CDR3 DNA: TGTGCCAGCAGCCACGGGACAGGGGTTGGTGAGCAGTTCTTC
CDR3 protein: CASSHGTGVGEQFF

J gene: TRBJ2-2
V gene: TRBV7-9
D gene: TRBD2
clone size: -
CDR3 DNA: TGTGCCAGCAGCCCTACTAGCGGGACATCTACCGGGGAGCTGTTTTTT
CDR3 protein: CASSPTSGTSTGELFF

J gene: TRBJ1-2
V gene: TRBV28
D gene: -
clone size: medium-sized
CDR3 DNA: TGTGCCAGCAGTTTCCCCACAGAGGACCTTAACTATGGCTACACCTTC
CDR3 protein: CASSFPTEDLNYGYTF

J gene: TRBJ2-1
V gene: TRBV4-2
D gene: TRBD2
clone size: -
CDR3 DNA: TGTGCCAGCAGCCAAGAGCGGGAGCGAGATGAGCAGTTCTTC
CDR3 protein: CASSQERERDEQFF

J gene: TRBJ2-7
V gene: TRBV9
D gene: -
clone size: once
CDR3 DNA: TGTGCCAGCAGCGTAGAGGCAGGGACCTCCTACGAGCAGTACTTC
CDR3 protein: CASSVEAGTSYEQYF

J gene: TRBJ1-1
V gene: TRBV30
D gene: -
clone size: -
CDR3 DNA: TGTGCCTGGGGATTGGGCAGGTGGGAAGCTTTCTTT
CDR3 protein: CAWGLGRWEAFF

J gene: TRBJ1-5
V gene: TRBV28
D gene: -
clone size: -
CDR3 DNA: TGTGCCAGCAAGGGGAGCCATAGCAATCAGCCCCAGCATTTT
CDR3 protein: CASKGSHSNQPQHF

J gene: TRBJ2-6
V gene: TRBV4-1
D gene: TRBD2
clone size: -
CDR3 DNA: TGCGCCAGCAGCCCATCCCAGGGAGGGCCTGGGGCCAACGTCCTGACTTTC
CDR3 protein: CASSPSQGGPGANVLTF

J gene: TRBJ2-1
V gene: TRBV25-1
D gene: TRBD1
clone size: -
CDR3 DNA: TGTGCCAGCAGTTATCCTACAGGGGACGAGCAGTTCTTC
CDR3 protein: CASSYPTGDEQFF

J gene: TRBJ2-2
V gene: TRBV11-2
D gene: -
clone size: -
CDR3 DNA: TGTGCCAGCAGCTTACCCCGGACTAACCCGGACACCGGGGAGCTGTTTTTT
CDR3 protein: CASSLPRTNPDTGELFF

J gene: TRBJ1-1
V gene: TRBV27
D gene: -
clone size: -
CDR3 DNA: TGTGCCAGCAGTTCAAACACGCACACTGAAGCTTTCTTT
CDR3 protein: CASSSNTHTEAFF

J gene: TRBJ1-1
V gene: TRBV27
D gene: -
clone size: -
CDR3 DNA: TGTGCCAGCAGTTTATCGGTCGGGGGCTTGGGCACTGAAGCTTTCTTT
CDR3 protein: CASSLSVGGLGTEAFF

J gene: TRBJ2-1
V gene: TRBV6-4
D gene: -
clone size: -
CDR3 DNA: TGTGCCAGCGCCTCTTCCGAGTCGAGGAATGAGCAGTTCTTC
CDR3 protein: CASASSESRNEQFF

J gene: TRBJ2-1
V gene: TRBV4-2
D gene: -
clone size: once
CDR3 DNA: TGTGCCAGCAGCCAAGGGGAAGGGACAAGTCTCAATGAGCAGTTCTTC
CDR3 protein: CASSQGEGTSLNEQFF

J gene: TRBJ1-3
V gene: TRBV5-1
D gene: -
clone size: -
CDR3 DNA: TGCGCCAGCAGTCATCCAAAGACAGGTGAGCGGGGCACCATATATTTT
CDR3 protein: CASSHPKTGERGTIYF